The 28 T cell receptor beta chains below were found in one sample sequenced in a study of T cell changes during pregnancy in multiple sclerosis. Profiled with immunoSEQ multiplex PCR; TCRdb holds only in-frame clones, not every one. The sample includes 100,000 or so clones, over 85% of them seen just once. The specimen comprised peripheral blood, sampled in the second trimester of pregnancy. All receptors derive from a female donor with multiple sclerosis, enrolled in a pregnancy study.

This sequence joins TRBV15 and TRBJ2-5; D unclear. This CDR3 spans 16 amino acids. The V gene lost 3 bases and the J gene lost 0 bases, with 14 bases spanning the gap. Germline-derived CDR1 and CDR2 are LNHNV and YYDKDF (reference sequence). The CDR3 nucleotides are TGTGCCACCAGCAGCCCTCTCACTGCGTACCAAGAGACCCAGTACTTC. This encodes CATSSPLTAYQETQYF.

This clone was picked up a small number of times. The V gene is TRBV30, the J gene TRBJ1-6; the D is unclear. Looked up from germline, CDR1 is GTSNPN and CDR2 is SVGIG (reference sequence). Trimming removed 0 bases from V and 10 bases from J, with 4 bases in between. CDR3 length: 11 amino acids. CDR3: CAWSVSSPLHF. The CDR3 DNA is TGTGCCTGGAGTGTCTCCTCACCCCTCCACTTT.

Only one count was recorded for this clone. This chain joins TRBV15 and TRBJ1-1, with a weak D call TRBD1 (6 bases). The germline gives CDR1 LNHNV, CDR2 YYDKDF (reference sequence). This CDR3 comprises 12 residues. Deletions cut 7 bases from V and 5 bases from J, with 11 bases between. The CDR3 loop reads CATKQGGTEAFF. The CDR3 region has the DNA TGTGCCACCAAACAGGGAGGGACTGAAGCTTTCTTT.

V and J are TRBV30 and TRBJ2-1; weak D call: TRBD1 (5 bases). Between the trimmed V and J ends, which lost 1 base and 6 bases, there was a span of 13 bases. The CDR3 runs to 14 residues. Per germline, CDR1 GTSNPN and CDR2 SVGIG (reference sequence). The CDR3 DNA reads TGTGCCTGGAGTGCAGGGCCCCCCTTCAATGAGCAGTTCTTC. Translation gives CAWSAGPPFNEQFF.

The table lists this clone with a count of one. V gene TRBV5-1 combines with J gene TRBJ2-7; the match to TRBD1 covers 12 bases. The CDR3 has 15 amino acids. V dropped 3 bases and J dropped 6; count of bases not matched to a gene: 7. The germline gives CDR1 SGHRS, CDR2 YFSETQ. As DNA, the CDR3 is TGCGCCAGCAGCTCGGCCGGGACAGGGGGCGGCGAGCAGTACTTC. It encodes CASSSAGTGGGEQYF. The full variable domain, rest sourced from reference TRBV5-1 and TRBJ2-7, is KAGVTQTPRYLIKTRGQQVTLSCSPISGHRSVSWYQQTPGQGLQFLFEYFSETQRNKGNFPGRFSGRQFSNSRSEMNVSTLELGDSALYLCASSSAGTGGGEQYFGPGTRLTVT.

The V and J genes are TRBV6-6 and TRBJ1-1; no clear D. Germline V gives CDR1 MNHNY, CDR2 SVGAGI (reference sequence). The CDR3 is 14 amino acids. The V end was cut by 3 bases, the J end by 1 base, with 9 bases between. Here the CDR3 reads CASSYLRSNTEAFF. The CDR3 DNA is TGTGCCAGCAGTTATCTCAGATCGAACACTGAAGCTTTCTTT.

The chain uses TRBV7-2 and TRBJ1-1; TRBD1 might be the D (6 bases). The CDR3 runs to 15 residues. The germline CDR1 and CDR2 sequences are SGHTA and FQGNSA. The V and J ends lost 5 bases and 0 bases respectively, with 13 bases between them. The CDR3 DNA sequence: TGTGCCAGCAGCGGCAGGGGAAAGGTGAACACTGAAGCTTTCTTT. Amino acid sequence: CASSGRGKVNTEAFF.

To note about this clone: The sample carries other DNA sequences with the same CDR3. V usage is TRBV5-1 and J usage is TRBJ1-1, with 9 bases fitting TRBD1. With 5 bases clipped from V and 2 bases from J, the junction kept 4 bases outside the gene matches. Germline-derived CDR1 and CDR2 are SGHRS and YFSETQ. The CDR3 consists of 14 residues. Here the CDR3 reads CASSFTGGNTEAFF. CDR3 DNA: TGCGCCAGCAGTTTTACAGGGGGCAACACTGAAGCTTTCTTT. The full variable domain, with the rest looked up from reference TRBV5-1 and TRBJ1-1, is KAGVTQTPRYLIKTRGQQVTLSCSPISGHRSVSWYQQTPGQGLQFLFEYFSETQRNKGNFPGRFSGRQFSNSRSEMNVSTLELGDSALYLCASSFTGGNTEAFFGQGTRLTVV.

The chain couples TRBV5-1 to TRBJ2-1, with a possible D match to TRBD1 (6 bases). The V end was cut by 4 bases, the J end by 9 bases, with 17 bases between. Germline V CDR1 and CDR2: SGHRS, YFSETQ. The CDR3 runs to 14 residues. Here the CDR3 reads CASSPRWGPGEQFF. The CDR3 DNA is TGCGCCAGCAGCCCCCGTTGGGGGCCGGGTGAGCAGTTCTTC.

The V and J genes are TRBV5-4 and TRBJ2-1; D is uncertain. The V and J ends lost 7 bases and 6 bases respectively, with 17 bases between them. The CDR3 spans 14 residues. The germline V gene encodes CDR1 SGHNT and CDR2 YYREEE (reference sequence). CDR3 nucleotide sequence: TGTGCCAGCTTTGCTGCAGGAAACCCCAATGAGCAGTTCTTC. Translation: CASFAAGNPNEQFF.

V gene TRBV19 combines with J gene TRBJ2-1, with 8 bases matching TRBD1. Trimming at V came to 3 bases and at J to 8 bases, leaving 6 bases not matched to a gene. Germline lookup yields CDR1 LNHDA and CDR2 SQIVND (reference sequence). This CDR3 region has 14 residues. The CDR3 sequence: CASSINQGAYEQFF. CDR3 DNA: TGTGCCAGTAGTATTAATCAGGGGGCGTATGAGCAGTTCTTC.

V and J are TRBV5-5 and TRBJ1-6, with 7 positions matching TRBD1. The CDR3 sequence is 16 residues long. CDR1 is SGHKS and CDR2 is YYEKEE in the germline V gene (reference sequence). V lost 0 bases, J lost 7 bases, and 7 bases stayed unmatched. CDR3 DNA sequence: TGTGCCAGCAGCTTGGGGCAGGGGGAACTCAATTCACCCCTCCACTTT. Residues: CASSLGQGELNSPLHF. The full variable domain, in which reference TRBV5-5 and TRBJ1-6 provide the parts outside the CDR3, is DAGVTQSPTHLIKTRGQQVTLRCSPISGHKSVSWYQQVLGQGPQFIFQYYEKEERGRGNFPDRFSARQFPNYSSELNVNALLLGDSALYLCASSLGQGELNSPLHFGNGTRLTVT.

The chain uses TRBV9 and TRBJ2-1, with 14 positions matching TRBD2. J gave up 10 bases and V 3 bases, and 15 bases lay outside the gene matches. Germline CDR1 is SGDLS and CDR2 is YYNGEE. The CDR3 extends over 18 amino acids. The CDR3, as DNA: TGTGCCAGCAGCGGATTGGGACACGGGACTAGCGGGAGCCAAGAGCAGTTCTTC. Its translation: CASSGLGHGTSGSQEQFF.

The chain uses TRBV5-4 and TRBJ2-1; a possible D gene is TRBD2 (5 bases). V was pared by 10 bases and J by 6 bases, with 20 bases between. There are 14 residues in the CDR3. CDR1 is SGHNT, CDR2 YYREEE, per germline (reference sequence). The CDR3 reads CAYLRASRGNEQFF. CDR3 DNA sequence: TGTGCCTACCTTCGGGCAAGCCGGGGCAATGAGCAGTTCTTC.

The gene calls are TRBV6-1 and TRBJ2-6; no firm D call. Trimming took 4 bases from V and 0 from J, leaving 25 bases between them. Germline V gene lookup returns CDR1 MNHNS and CDR2 SASEGT. This CDR3 contains 21 residues. CDR3 DNA sequence: TGTGCCAGCAGTGCAGCCTCAATATTTACTACCACCCCCTCTGGGGCCAACGTCCTGACTTTC. Translated: CASSAASIFTTTPSGANVLTF.

The gene calls are TRBV6-1 and TRBJ1-5; D unclear. Trimming cost V 10 bases and J 1 base, with 14 bases left between them. Germline-derived CDR1 and CDR2 are MNHNS and SASEGT. The CDR3 spans 14 residues. CDR3 in amino acids: CATEPGRSNQPQHF. CDR3 DNA sequence: TGTGCCACTGAACCGGGGAGGAGCAATCAGCCCCAGCATTTT.

This rearrangement joins TRBV29-1 to TRBJ2-3, with TRBD1 identical over 7 bases. The CDR3 loop spans 16 amino acids. The V gene end was trimmed by 4 bases and the J gene end by 1 base; junction bases not matched to a gene: 11. The germline V gene has CDR1 SQVTM and CDR2 ANQGSEA. The CDR3 here is CSVVTGRGFGTDTQYF. CDR3 coding DNA: TGCAGCGTTGTGACAGGGAGAGGGTTTGGCACAGATACGCAGTATTTT.

The chain links TRBV5-4 to TRBJ2-1; TRBD1 matches 8 bases. The germline V gene has CDR1 SGHNT and CDR2 YYREEE (reference sequence). This CDR3 is 15 amino acids long. V trimming: 5 bases; J trimming: 4 bases; junction bases outside the gene matches: 8. The CDR3 reads CASSYTGGKYNEQFF. The CDR3 DNA is TGTGCCAGCAGTTATACAGGGGGGAAATACAATGAGCAGTTCTTC. The variable domain in full, completed from reference TRBV5-4 and TRBJ2-1, reads ETGVTQSPTHLIKTRGQQVTLRCSSQSGHNTVSWYQQALGQGPQFIFQYYREEENGRGNFPPRFSGLQFPNYSSELNVNALELDDSALYLCASSYTGGKYNEQFFGPGTRLTVL.

The chain uses TRBV29-1 and TRBJ1-2; D may be TRBD1 (5 bases). Trimming stripped 6 bases from V and 8 bases from J, with 10 bases between. This CDR3 is built from 10 residues. Germline V gives CDR1 SQVTM, CDR2 ANQGSEA. For the CDR3, the DNA is TGCAGCGTGTGGGGGGGAGGCTACACCTTC. Protein product: CSVWGGGYTF.

The chain is built from TRBV5-1 and TRBJ1-2; D might be TRBD1 (5 bases). Germline V gene sequence: CDR1 SGHRS, CDR2 YFSETQ. This CDR3 region has 14 residues. Between the trimmed V and J ends, which lost 0 bases and 8 bases, there was a span of 14 bases. The CDR3: CASSLEPGPGGYTF. In nucleotides, the CDR3 is TGCGCCAGCAGCTTGGAACCAGGGCCTGGAGGCTACACCTTC.

The chain employs TRBV25-1 and TRBJ2-1; 7 positions agree with TRBD2. V shed 4 bases and J 3 bases; nucleotides not matched to a gene: 0. This CDR3 has 13 residues. The germline V gene has CDR1 MGHDK and CDR2 SYGVNS. CDR3 sequence (DNA): TGTGCCAGCAGTGCGGGGGGCTACAATGAGCAGTTCTTC. Amino acids: CASSAGGYNEQFF.

The rearrangement uses TRBV2 and TRBJ1-5; D unclear. V was pared by 4 bases and J by 1 base, with 5 bases between. Looked up from germline, CDR1 is SNHLY and CDR2 is FYNNEI. The CDR3 has 13 amino acids. The CDR3 loop is CASSVYSNQPQHF. The CDR3 bases are TGTGCCAGCAGTGTCTACAGCAATCAGCCCCAGCATTTT.

The V and J genes are TRBV5-8 and TRBJ1-5, with D tentatively TRBD1 (6 bases). The germline V gene encodes CDR1 SGHTS and CDR2 YDEGEE. The CDR3 has 18 residues. V was pared by 6 bases and J by 1 base, with 23 bases between. CDR3 in amino acids: CASTLGGYGKQSNQPQHF. The DNA for the CDR3 is TGTGCCAGCACCCTAGGGGGTTATGGGAAACAGAGCAATCAGCCCCAGCATTTT. Full variable domain (remainder filled in from reference TRBV5-8 and TRBJ1-5): EAGVTQSPTHLIKTRGQQATLRCSPISGHTSVYWYQQALGLGLQFLLWYDEGEERNRGNFPPRFSGRQFPNYSSELNVNALELEDSALYLCASTLGGYGKQSNQPQHFGDGTRLSIL.

The chain recombines TRBV18 with TRBJ1-1, with D possibly TRBD1 on 6 matching bases. The germline V gene encodes CDR1 KGHSH and CDR2 LQKENI. There are 14 residues in the CDR3. Trimming left V 3 bases short and J 8 bases short, with 16 bases between. The DNA for the CDR3 is TGTGCCAGCTCACCCGCCCCCGGACAGACCGAAGCTTTCTTT. It yields the protein CASSPAPGQTEAFF.

This chain connects TRBV5-1 to TRBJ2-3; 9 bases match TRBD1. CDR1 is SGHRS, CDR2 YFSETQ, per germline. The length of the CDR3 is 15 residues. The V segment lost 4 bases and the J segment 3 bases; nucleotides outside the gene matches: 6. The DNA of the CDR3 is TGCGCCAGCAGCCAGGACAGGGGCTTTACAGATACGCAGTATTTT. This encodes CASSQDRGFTDTQYF.

This sequence joins TRBV18 and TRBJ2-5, with D possibly TRBD1 on 6 matching bases. V lost 5 bases, J lost 5 bases, and 12 bases lay in between. The CDR3 is 13 residues long. From germline, CDR1 is KGHSH and CDR2 LQKENI. The CDR3 spells CASSTGPGETQYF. Here the CDR3 DNA reads TGTGCCAGCTCAACAGGGCCCGGGGAGACCCAGTACTTC.

This chain connects TRBV7-3 to TRBJ2-1; tentatively, D is TRBD1 (5 bases). V dropped 5 bases and J dropped 2 bases, with 13 bases sitting between them. The CDR3 extends over 15 amino acids. The germline V gene has CDR1 SGHTA and CDR2 FQGTGA. The CDR3 DNA is TGTGCCAGCAGCGTCCAGGGTGGCACCTACAATGAGCAGTTCTTC. Translating it yields CASSVQGGTYNEQFF.

The V gene is TRBV2, the J gene TRBJ1-2; 12 bases are shared with TRBD1. The germline CDR1 and CDR2 sequences are SNHLY and FYNNEI. This CDR3 is built from 16 residues. V lost 5 bases and J lost 2; bases outside the gene matches: 6. The CDR3 region is CASSYTGTGGNYGYTF. The CDR3 nucleotides are TGTGCCAGCAGTTATACCGGGACAGGGGGCAACTATGGCTACACCTTC.